This TCR beta chain was captured in a study of somatic mutations in cytotoxic T cells in rheumatoid arthritis. V gave up 0 bases and J gave up 1 base, with 16 bases separating them. Germline CDR1 reads LGHNA; CDR2 reads YSLEER. The CDR3 length is 18 residues. Sequenced by immunoSEQ multiplex PCR; TCRdb stores in-frame clones only, minus some. In the table there are about 8,600 clones, less than 80% of which are singletons. Both CD4+ and CD8+ cells were separated through positive magnetic bead selection, and their purity was verified using flow cytometry. The origin of this receptor is a woman aged 45-65 years in good health. The J gene is TRBJ1-3, the V gene TRBV4-3, with D perhaps TRBD1 (5 bases). Input material: CD8+ T cells sorted from blood. The CDR3 DNA follows: TGCGCCAGCAGCCAAGACTGGGAGGGGTTGGGGTCTGGAAACACCATATATTTT. Residues: CASSQDWEGLGSGNTIYF.